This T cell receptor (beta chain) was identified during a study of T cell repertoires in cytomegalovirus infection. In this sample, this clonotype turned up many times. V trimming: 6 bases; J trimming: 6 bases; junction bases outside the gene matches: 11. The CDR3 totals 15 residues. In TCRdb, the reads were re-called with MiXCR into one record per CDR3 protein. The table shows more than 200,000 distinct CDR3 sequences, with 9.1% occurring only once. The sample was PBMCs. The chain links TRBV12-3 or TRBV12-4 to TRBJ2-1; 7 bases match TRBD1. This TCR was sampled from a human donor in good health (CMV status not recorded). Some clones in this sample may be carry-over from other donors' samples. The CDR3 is CASSPPGQYFNEQFF. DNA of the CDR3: TGTGCCAGCAGCCCCCCGGGACAGTATTTCAATGAGCAGTTCTTC.